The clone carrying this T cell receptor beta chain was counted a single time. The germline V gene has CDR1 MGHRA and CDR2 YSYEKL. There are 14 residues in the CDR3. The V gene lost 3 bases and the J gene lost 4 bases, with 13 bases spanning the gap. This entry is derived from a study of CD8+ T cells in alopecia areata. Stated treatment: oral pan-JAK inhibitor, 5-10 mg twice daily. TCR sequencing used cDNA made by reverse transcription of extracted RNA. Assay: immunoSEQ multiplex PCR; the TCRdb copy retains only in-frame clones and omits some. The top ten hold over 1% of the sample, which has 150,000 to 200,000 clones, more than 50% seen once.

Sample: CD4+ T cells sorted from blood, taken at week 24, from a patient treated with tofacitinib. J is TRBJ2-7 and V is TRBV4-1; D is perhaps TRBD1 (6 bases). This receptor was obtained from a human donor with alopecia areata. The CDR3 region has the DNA TGCGCCAGCAGCCATGGCAGGGGAAGTTACGAGCAGTACTTC. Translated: CASSHGRGSYEQYF.